Presented here are 20 T cell receptor beta chains from one specimen sequenced in a study of T cell repertoires in cytomegalovirus infection. Each CDR3 protein gets one entry after TCRdb re-called the reads with MiXCR. The sample lists a few hundred thousand distinct CDR3 sequences; around 8.7% were seen once. The sequenced material came from PBMCs. The receptors come from a human donor in good health (CMV status not recorded). Some clones in this sample may be carry-over from other donors' samples.

This clonotype was recorded at least ten times. V and J are TRBV7-4 and TRBJ1-5, with TRBD1 matching over 9 bases. CDR1 is SGHVT and CDR2 is SQSDAQ in the germline V gene. The CDR3 extends over 15 amino acids. Trimming took 4 bases from V and 3 from J; bases not matched to a gene: 4. The CDR3 DNA sequence: TGTGCCAGCAGCTGGGACAGGGAGCACAATCAGCCCCAGCATTTT. This codes for CASSWDREHNQPQHF.

This clonotype was seen repeatedly, ten times or more. The chain is built from TRBV12-3 or TRBV12-4 and TRBJ1-2; no reliable D call. This CDR3 comprises 15 residues. Trimming removed 6 bases from V and 2 bases from J, with 16 bases in between. The DNA for the CDR3 is TGTGCCAGCAGACACAAGACTGGGCTGAACTATGGCTACACCTTC. Protein: CASRHKTGLNYGYTF.

The chain has TRBV19 and TRBJ2-4; 9 bases match TRBD2. After removal of 8 bases from V and 6 bases from J, the junction contained 11 bases not matched to a gene. Germline loops: CDR1 LNHDA, CDR2 SQIVND (reference sequence). CDR3 length equals 15 residues. The CDR3 protein is CASSYVAGDVNIQYF. The CDR3 DNA sequence: TGTGCCAGTTCGTACGTAGCGGGAGACGTAAACATTCAGTACTTC.

Ten or more counts support this clonotype. The chain has TRBV7-9 and TRBJ1-1; 8 nucleotides line up with TRBD1. J was trimmed by 10 bases and V by 0 bases; bases with no gene match: 7. Per germline, CDR1 SEHNR and CDR2 FQNEAQ (reference sequence). The CDR3 contains 14 residues. The CDR3 spells CASSLAIATGGAFF. CDR3 DNA: TGTGCCAGCAGCTTAGCCATCGCTACAGGGGGAGCTTTCTTT. Drawing the rest from reference TRBV7-9 and TRBJ1-1, the complete variable domain is DTGVSQNPRHKITKRGQNVTFRCDPISEHNRLYWYRQTLGQGPEFLTYFQNEAQLEKSRLLSDRFSAERPKGSFSTLEIQRTEQGDSAMYLCASSLAIATGGAFFGQGTRLTVV.

This clonotype was counted ten times or more. The chain has TRBV9 and TRBJ2-5, with a weak D call TRBD1 (6 bases). V lost 3 bases to trimming and J lost 7 bases, with 16 bases between them. Germline CDR1 SGDLS, CDR2 YYNGEE. This CDR3 spans 14 amino acids. CDR3 DNA: TGTGCCAGCAGCGCCGGGACACCCCTTTCGACCCAGTACTTC. This codes for CASSAGTPLSTQYF.

This clonotype has ten or more counts. An end of the junction does not agree with germline; a read error may underlie this. The chain couples TRBV12-3 or TRBV12-4 to TRBJ2-7; TRBD2 matches at 14 bases. The CDR3 is 17 residues long. CDR3 in DNA: TGTGCCAGCAGGAAGGGACTAGCGGGAGAGTCCTCCGACGAGCAGTACTTC. Protein product: CASRKGLAGESSDEQYF.

This clonotype was seen ten or more times. This rearrangement joins TRBV18 to TRBJ2-7; 10 bases are a match to TRBD1. The V gene's germline CDR1 is KGHSH and CDR2 LQKENI. V gave up 2 bases and J gave up 5 bases; unmatched junction bases: 12. The CDR3 has 17 residues. CDR3: CASSPFNRGQGIHEQYF. CDR3 in DNA: TGTGCCAGCTCACCATTCAATAGGGGACAGGGGATCCACGAGCAGTACTTC.

This clonotype appeared many times. V and J are TRBV19 and TRBJ2-2, with unresolved D. V dropped 3 bases and J dropped 6 bases, with 8 bases sitting between them. Germline V lookup: CDR1 LNHDA, CDR2 SQIVND (reference sequence). This CDR3 is 13 amino acids long. CDR3 coding DNA: TGTGCCAGTAGTATCTTGGGCGCCGGGGAGCTGTTTTTT. Translation gives CASSILGAGELFF.

J is TRBJ2-5 and V is TRBV11-3; D perhaps matches TRBD2 (5 bases). This CDR3 is built from 14 residues. Deletions cut 5 bases from V and 0 bases from J, with 10 bases between. Germline CDR1 reads SGHNT; CDR2 reads YENEEA. This chain's CDR3 is CASSERLHQETQYF. The CDR3 DNA sequence: TGTGCCAGCAGCGAACGACTACACCAAGAGACCCAGTACTTC.

The gene calls are TRBV6-1 and TRBJ1-2; the D gene is possibly TRBD1 (5 bases). Germline V gene data show CDR1 as MNHNS and CDR2 as SASEGT. The length of the CDR3 is 13 residues. V lost 7 bases and J 4 bases, leaving 13 bases between the germline ends. The CDR3 loop is CASTSGQLYGYTF. Here the CDR3 DNA reads TGTGCCAGCACCTCGGGGCAGCTCTATGGCTACACCTTC.

This clonotype was found many times. J is TRBJ1-1 and V is TRBV7-2; D remains ambiguous. Trimming stripped 4 bases from V and 1 base from J, with 13 bases between. Germline CDR1 is SGHTA and CDR2 is FQGNSA. The CDR3 length is 15 residues. DNA for the CDR3: TGTGCCAGCAGCTCGGGCTCGGGAGCGAACACTGAAGCTTTCTTT. This codes for CASSSGSGANTEAFF.

This clonotype was observed a few times. V is TRBV12-5 and J is TRBJ1-4; D is undetermined. The V gene lost 2 bases and the J gene lost 8 bases, with 15 bases spanning the gap. This CDR3 has 15 amino acids. Looked up from germline, CDR1 is LGHNT and CDR2 is FRNRAP. The CDR3 here is CASGLNTAGGEKLFF. CDR3 sequence (DNA): TGTGCTAGTGGTTTGAACACCGCGGGTGGAGAAAAACTGTTTTTT.

This clonotype was observed many times. V is TRBV11-2 and J is TRBJ1-3, with D unclear. CDR3 size: 12 residues. Germline V gene data show CDR1 as SGHAT and CDR2 as FQNNGV. The V gene lost 3 bases and the J gene lost 4 bases, with 4 bases spanning the gap. CDR3 region: CASSLGGNTIYF. In nucleotides, the CDR3 is TGTGCCAGCAGCTTGGGCGGAAACACCATATATTTT.

The sample holds many counts of this clonotype. The rearrangement links TRBV12-3 or TRBV12-4 to TRBJ1-5; 7 bases are a match to TRBD1. The CDR3 is 17 amino acids. With V trimmed by 1 base and J by 1 base, 7 bases remained unmatched. The chain's CDR3 is CASSLGLGGQSNQPQHF. The CDR3 nucleotides are TGTGCCAGCAGTTTAGGCCTAGGGGGACAGAGCAATCAGCCCCAGCATTTT.

V and J are TRBV19 and TRBJ1-1, with 9 bases identical to TRBD1. The V segment lost 6 bases and the J segment 7 bases; nucleotides outside the gene matches: 6. The CDR3 length is 13 residues. The V gene's germline CDR1 is LNHDA and CDR2 SQIVND (reference sequence). The CDR3 loop is CASRGQGYSEAFF. In DNA, the CDR3 is TGTGCCAGTAGGGGACAGGGTTACAGTGAAGCTTTCTTT.

The gene calls are TRBV12-3 or TRBV12-4 and TRBJ1-5; the match to TRBD1 covers 11 bases. The V and J ends lost 4 bases and 4 bases, in that order; junction bases with no gene match: 15. The CDR3 consists of 19 residues. The CDR3 protein is CASSSIRDRGFLWNQPQHF. Written as DNA, the CDR3 is TGTGCCAGCAGTTCCATCCGGGACAGGGGGTTCTTATGGAATCAGCCCCAGCATTTT.

This clonotype was observed at least ten times. The J gene is TRBJ1-1, the V gene TRBV7-2; no clear D. CDR1 and CDR2 from the germline V gene are SGHTA and FQGNSA. With 4 bases removed from V and 5 bases from J, the gap between germline ends came to 14 bases. The CDR3 is 14 residues long. The CDR3 region is CASSSTRSVTEAFF. The CDR3 DNA reads as TGTGCCAGCAGCTCGACCCGGTCTGTTACTGAAGCTTTCTTT. The full variable domain, in which reference TRBV7-2 and TRBJ1-1 provide the parts outside the CDR3, is GAGVSQSPSNKVTEKGKDVELRCDPISGHTALYWYRQSLGQGLEFLIYFQGNSAPDKSGLPSDRFSAERTGGSVSTLTIQRTQQEDSAVYLCASSSTRSVTEAFFGQGTRLTVV.

In this sample, this clonotype turned up many times. This chain links TRBV7-2 with TRBJ1-5, with 7 bases aligning to TRBD1. J lost 2 bases, V lost 1 base, and 5 bases had no gene match. The CDR3 is 16 residues long. Per germline, CDR1 SGHTA and CDR2 FQGNSA. CDR3 coding DNA: TGTGCCAGCAGCTTAGGACAGGGTTTAGGCAATCAGCCCCAGCATTTT. As protein: CASSLGQGLGNQPQHF.

There are a few counts of this clonotype. V usage is TRBV15 and J usage is TRBJ1-2; no clear D gene. This CDR3 has 13 amino acids. Germline V CDR1 and CDR2: LNHNV, YYDKDF (reference sequence). The ends were cut back, 5 bases at V and 8 bases at J, with 15 bases in the middle. CDR3 sequence reads: CATSLGQMRGYTF. CDR3 DNA: TGTGCCACCAGCCTTGGCCAAATGCGGGGCTACACCTTC.

J is TRBJ2-3 and V is TRBV30; no clear D gene. V shed 3 bases and J shed 5 bases, with 21 bases lying between them. CDR1 and CDR2 (germline): GTSNPN, SVGIG (reference sequence). This CDR3 comprises 16 residues. The CDR3 sequence is CAWSVSAAMAGDTQYF. DNA for the CDR3: TGTGCCTGGAGCGTTTCCGCCGCGATGGCCGGAGATACGCAGTATTTT.